This T cell receptor beta chain was observed in a study of T cell responses to AZD1222 COVID-19 vaccine. The study's findings and limits: Breadth and depth of Spike-specific TCRs rose after two AZD1222 doses. The study identified only five to seven AZD1222 recipients as seropositive at baseline. Donors were mostly white British, more females; clonal diversity possibly underestimated.

This table comes from immunoSEQ multiplex PCR, and its TCRdb copy is limited to in-frame clones, with some not included. The data contain 150,000 or so clones, about 88% of them seen just once; the ten biggest clones take up around 3%. Remarks on this clone: Its matching antigen is unknown.

The germline V gene encodes CDR1 PRHDT and CDR2 FYEKMQ (reference sequence). The CDR3 extends over 15 amino acids. V lost 4 bases and J lost 6; bases outside the gene matches: 10. The source was peripheral blood, collected on day 0 of AZD1222 vaccination. V usage is TRBV13 and J usage is TRBJ2-7; the match to TRBD1 covers 9 bases. This receptor was taken from an adult in good health. This CDR3 is CASSSPTGGSSEQYF. Written as DNA, the CDR3 is TGTGCCAGCAGCTCGCCCACAGGGGGCAGCTCCGAGCAGTACTTC.